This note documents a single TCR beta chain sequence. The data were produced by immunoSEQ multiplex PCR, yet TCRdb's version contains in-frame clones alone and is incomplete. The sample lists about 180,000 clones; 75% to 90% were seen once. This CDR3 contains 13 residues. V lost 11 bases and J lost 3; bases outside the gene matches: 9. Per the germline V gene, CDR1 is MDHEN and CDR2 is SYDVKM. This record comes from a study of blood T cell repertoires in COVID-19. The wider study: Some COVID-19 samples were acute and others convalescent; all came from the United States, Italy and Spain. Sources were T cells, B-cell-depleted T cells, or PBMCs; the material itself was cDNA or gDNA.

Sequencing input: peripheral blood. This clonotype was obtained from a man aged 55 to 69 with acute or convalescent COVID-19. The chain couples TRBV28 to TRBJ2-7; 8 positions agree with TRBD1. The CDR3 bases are TGTGCCGTACAGGGGGACTTTTACTACGAGCAGTACTTC. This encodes CAVQGDFYYEQYF.